This paragraph covers one T cell receptor (beta chain) sequence. Its target is not known. The record originates from a study of cytomegalovirus exposure and HLA in healthy donors. Study-wide results and caveats: Among immune exposure information, only CMV serostatus was available. TCR association rates varied by HLA locus in a later analysis, with DRB1 highest and HLA-C lowest. A classifier reportedly called cytomegalovirus status with high sensitivity and specificity.

PCR used 60 Vbeta primers and 13 Jbeta primers. Measured with immunoSEQ multiplex PCR; TCRdb has only the in-frame clones, and not every one. This sample has over 100,000 clones, with 60% to 80% found just once. V shed 0 bases and J 10 bases; nucleotides not matched to a gene: 6. CDR1 GTSNPN and CDR2 SVGIG come from the germline V gene (reference sequence). The length of the CDR3 is 14 residues. The chain combines TRBV30 with TRBJ2-1; 10 bases are shared with TRBD1. The clonotype originates from a male donor in good health and CMV-seronegative. Sequenced: PBMCs. CDR3 region: CAWSVRQGAEEQFF. CDR3 sequence (DNA): TGTGCCTGGAGTGTAAGACAGGGGGCAGAAGAGCAGTTCTTC.